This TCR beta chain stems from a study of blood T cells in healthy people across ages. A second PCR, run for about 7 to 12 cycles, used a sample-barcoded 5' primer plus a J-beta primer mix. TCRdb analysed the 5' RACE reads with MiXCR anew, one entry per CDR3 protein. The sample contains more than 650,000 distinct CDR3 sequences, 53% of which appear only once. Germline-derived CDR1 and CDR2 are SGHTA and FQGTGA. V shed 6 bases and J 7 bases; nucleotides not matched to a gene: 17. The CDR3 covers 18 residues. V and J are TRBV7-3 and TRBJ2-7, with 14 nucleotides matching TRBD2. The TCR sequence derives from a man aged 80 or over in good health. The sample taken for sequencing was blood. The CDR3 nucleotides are TGTGCCAGCAGTCTAAGGGGGACTAGCGGGAGTCAGGTCAATGAGCAGTACTTC. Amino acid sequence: CASSLRGTSGSQVNEQYF. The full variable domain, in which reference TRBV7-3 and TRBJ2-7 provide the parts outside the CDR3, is GAGVSQTPSNKVTEKGKYVELRCDPISGHTALYWYRQSLGQGPEFLIYFQGTGAADDSGLPNDRFFAVRPEGSVSTLKIQRTERGDSAVYLCASSLRGTSGSQVNEQYFGPGTRLTVT.